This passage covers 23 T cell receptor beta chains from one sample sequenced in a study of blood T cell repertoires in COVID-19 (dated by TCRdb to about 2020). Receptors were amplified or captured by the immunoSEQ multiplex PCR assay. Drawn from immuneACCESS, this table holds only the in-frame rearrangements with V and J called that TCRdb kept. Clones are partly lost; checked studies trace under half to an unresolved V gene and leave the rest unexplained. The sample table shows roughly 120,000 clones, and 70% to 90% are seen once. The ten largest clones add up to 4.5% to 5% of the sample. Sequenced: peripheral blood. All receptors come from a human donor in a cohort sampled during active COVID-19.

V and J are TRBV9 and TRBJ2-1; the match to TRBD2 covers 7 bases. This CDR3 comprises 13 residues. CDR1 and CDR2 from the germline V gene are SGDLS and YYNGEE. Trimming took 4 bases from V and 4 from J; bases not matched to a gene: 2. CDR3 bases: TGTGCCAGCAGCACTAGCGATTACAATGAGCAGTTCTTC. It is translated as CASSTSDYNEQFF.

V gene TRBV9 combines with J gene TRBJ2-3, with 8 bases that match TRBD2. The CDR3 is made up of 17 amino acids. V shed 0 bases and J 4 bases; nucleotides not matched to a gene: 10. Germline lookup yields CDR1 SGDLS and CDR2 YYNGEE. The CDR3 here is CASSVGLRGGGADTQYF. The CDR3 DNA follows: TGTGCCAGCAGCGTAGGGCTTCGGGGGGGCGGTGCAGATACGCAGTATTTT.

In DNA form, the CDR3 reads TGTGCCAGCAAAGACACGTCAGGGAACACTGAAGCTTTCTTT. Protein sequence: CASKDTSGNTEAFF. The chain uses TRBV7-9 and TRBJ1-1; D remains ambiguous. Germline V gene data show CDR1 as SEHNR and CDR2 as FQNEAQ (reference sequence). With 7 bases removed from V and 1 base from J, the gap between germline ends came to 13 bases. This CDR3 has 14 amino acids.

The CDR3 DNA is TGTGCCAGCAGCGCCCCAGATAAGACAAATTCACCCCTCCACTTT. This encodes CASSAPDKTNSPLHF. The chain couples TRBV21-1 to TRBJ1-6; the listed D gene, TRBD1, was not tested against the DNA. TRBV21-1 is a pseudogene. The CDR3 extends over 15 amino acids.

The CDR3 loop reads CASSLPGQRETQYF. The CDR3 DNA reads as TGTGCCAGCAGTTTACCGGGACAGAGAGAGACCCAGTACTTC. The chain uses TRBV27 and TRBJ2-5; 7 bases match TRBD1. The V gene's germline CDR1 is MNHEY and CDR2 SMNVEV (reference sequence). V lost 2 bases, J lost 4 bases, and 4 bases stayed unmatched. The CDR3 runs to 14 residues.

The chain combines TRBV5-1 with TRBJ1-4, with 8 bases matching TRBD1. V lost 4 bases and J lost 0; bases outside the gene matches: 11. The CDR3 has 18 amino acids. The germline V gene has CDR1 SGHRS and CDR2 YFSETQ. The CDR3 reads CASSRGGQGRATNEKLFF. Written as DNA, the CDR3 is TGCGCCAGCAGCCGAGGAGGACAGGGCCGCGCAACTAATGAAAAACTGTTTTTT.

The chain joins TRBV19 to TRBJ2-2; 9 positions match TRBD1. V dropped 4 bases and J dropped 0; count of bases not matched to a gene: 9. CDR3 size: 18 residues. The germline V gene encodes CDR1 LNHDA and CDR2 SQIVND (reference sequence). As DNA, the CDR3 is TGTGCCAGTAGTACCACGCAAAGACAGGGGGCGAACACCGGGGAGCTGTTTTTT. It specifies CASSTTQRQGANTGELFF.

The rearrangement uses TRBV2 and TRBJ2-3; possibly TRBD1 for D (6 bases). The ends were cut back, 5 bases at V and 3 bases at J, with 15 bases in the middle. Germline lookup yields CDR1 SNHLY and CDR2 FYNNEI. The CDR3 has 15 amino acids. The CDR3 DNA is TGTGCCAGCAGTTTACAGGGTATATGGACAGATACGCAGTATTTT. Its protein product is CASSLQGIWTDTQYF. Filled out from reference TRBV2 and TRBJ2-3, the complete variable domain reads EPEVTQTPSHQVTQMGQEVILRCVPISNHLYFYWYRQILGQKVEFLVSFYNNEISEKSEIFDDQFSVERPDGSNFTLKIRSTKLEDSAMYFCASSLQGIWTDTQYFGPGTRLTVL.

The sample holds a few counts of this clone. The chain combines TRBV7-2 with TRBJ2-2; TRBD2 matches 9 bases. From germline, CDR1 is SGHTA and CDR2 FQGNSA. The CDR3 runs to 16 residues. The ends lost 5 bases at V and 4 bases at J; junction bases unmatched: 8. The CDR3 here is CASSPVAGVSTGELFF. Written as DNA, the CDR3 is TGTGCCAGCAGCCCGGTAGCGGGAGTTTCCACCGGGGAGCTGTTTTTT.

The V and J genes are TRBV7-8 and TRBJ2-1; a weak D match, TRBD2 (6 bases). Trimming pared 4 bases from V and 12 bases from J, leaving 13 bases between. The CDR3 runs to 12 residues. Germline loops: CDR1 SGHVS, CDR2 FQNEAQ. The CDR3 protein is CASSSEAGRQFF. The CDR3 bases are TGTGCCAGCAGCTCGGAAGCGGGCCGGCAGTTCTTC.

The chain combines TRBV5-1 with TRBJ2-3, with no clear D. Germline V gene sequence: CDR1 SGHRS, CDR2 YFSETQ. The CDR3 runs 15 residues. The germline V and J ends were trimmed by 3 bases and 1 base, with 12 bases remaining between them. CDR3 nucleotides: TGCGCCAGCAGCTATTCGATGAGAGGCACAGATACGCAGTATTTT. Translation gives CASSYSMRGTDTQYF.

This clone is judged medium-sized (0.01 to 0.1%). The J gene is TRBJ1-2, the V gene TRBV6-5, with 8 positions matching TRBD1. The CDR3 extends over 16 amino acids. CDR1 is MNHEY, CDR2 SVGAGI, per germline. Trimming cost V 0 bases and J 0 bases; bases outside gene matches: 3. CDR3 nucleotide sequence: TGTGCCAGCAGTTACTCATACAGGGGGACTAACTATGGCTACACCTTC. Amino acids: CASSYSYRGTNYGYTF.

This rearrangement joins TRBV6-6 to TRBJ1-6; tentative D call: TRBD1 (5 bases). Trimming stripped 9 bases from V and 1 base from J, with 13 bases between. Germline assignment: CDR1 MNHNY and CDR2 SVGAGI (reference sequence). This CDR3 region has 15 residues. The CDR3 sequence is CASQDRSSYNSPLHF. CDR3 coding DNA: TGTGCCAGTCAAGACAGAAGTTCCTATAATTCACCCCTCCACTTT.

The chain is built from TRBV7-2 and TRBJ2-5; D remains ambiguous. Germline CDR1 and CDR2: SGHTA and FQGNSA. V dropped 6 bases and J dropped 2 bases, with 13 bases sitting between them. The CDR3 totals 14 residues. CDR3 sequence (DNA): TGTGCCAGCAGATTATTGTCCCCTCAAGAGACCCAGTACTTC. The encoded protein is CASRLLSPQETQYF.

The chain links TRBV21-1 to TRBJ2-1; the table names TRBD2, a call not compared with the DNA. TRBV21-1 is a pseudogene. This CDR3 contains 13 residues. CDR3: CASSSREGDEQFF. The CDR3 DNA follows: TGTGCCAGCAGCTCCCGGGAGGGGGATGAGCAGTTCTTC.

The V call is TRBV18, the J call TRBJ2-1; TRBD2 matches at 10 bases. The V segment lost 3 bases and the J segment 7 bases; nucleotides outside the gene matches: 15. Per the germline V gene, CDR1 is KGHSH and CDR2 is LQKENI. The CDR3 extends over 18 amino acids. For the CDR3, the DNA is TGTGCCAGCTCACCTTTTAGCGGGAGGACCCGAACCTCTAATGAGCAGTTCTTC. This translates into CASSPFSGRTRTSNEQFF.

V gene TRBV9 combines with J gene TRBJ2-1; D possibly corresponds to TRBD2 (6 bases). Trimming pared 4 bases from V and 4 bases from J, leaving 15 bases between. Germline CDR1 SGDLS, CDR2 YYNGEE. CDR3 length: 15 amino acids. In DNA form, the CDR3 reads TGTGCCAGCAGCCCTCGGAGGGTGGATTACAATGAGCAGTTCTTC. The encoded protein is CASSPRRVDYNEQFF.

DNA for the CDR3: TGTGCCAGCAGCCAAGATGCGGGGAACCCAAGCAATCAGCCCCAGCATTTT. Its translation: CASSQDAGNPSNQPQHF. The rearrangement joins TRBV3-1 (or the pseudogene TRBV3-2) to TRBJ1-5; D unclear. The CDR3 totals 17 residues. Trimming took off 0 bases at V and 1 base at J, with 13 bases between the two ends. In germline, CDR1 is LGHDT, CDR2 YNNKEL (reference sequence).

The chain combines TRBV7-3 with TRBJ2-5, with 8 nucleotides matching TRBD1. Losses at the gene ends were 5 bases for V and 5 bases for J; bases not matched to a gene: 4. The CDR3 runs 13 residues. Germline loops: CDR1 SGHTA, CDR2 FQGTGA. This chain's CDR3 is CASSIRGPETQYF. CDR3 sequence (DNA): TGTGCCAGCAGCATCAGGGGGCCCGAGACCCAGTACTTC.

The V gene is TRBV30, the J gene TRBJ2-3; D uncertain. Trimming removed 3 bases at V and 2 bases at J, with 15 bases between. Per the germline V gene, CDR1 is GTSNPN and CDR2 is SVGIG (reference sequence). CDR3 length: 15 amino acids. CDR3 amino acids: CAWRVPSRLTDTQYF. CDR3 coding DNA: TGTGCCTGGAGGGTCCCGTCCAGGCTCACAGATACGCAGTATTTT.

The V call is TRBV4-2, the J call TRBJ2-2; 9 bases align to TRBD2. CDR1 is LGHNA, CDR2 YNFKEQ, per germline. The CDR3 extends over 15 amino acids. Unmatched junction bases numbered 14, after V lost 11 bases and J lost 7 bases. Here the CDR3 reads CAAGGSSGRIGELFF. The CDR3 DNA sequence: TGTGCCGCGGGCGGTAGTAGCGGGAGAATCGGGGAGCTGTTTTTT.

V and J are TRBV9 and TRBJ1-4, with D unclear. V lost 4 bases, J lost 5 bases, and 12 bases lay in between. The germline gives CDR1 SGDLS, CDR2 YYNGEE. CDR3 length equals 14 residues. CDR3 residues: CASSPGNKNEKLFF. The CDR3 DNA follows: TGTGCCAGCAGCCCGGGGAACAAAAATGAAAAACTGTTTTTT.

DNA of the CDR3: TGTGCCTGGAGTCATGGAAACACCATATATTTT. This sequence encodes CAWSHGNTIYF. J is TRBJ1-3 and V is TRBV30; D gene uncertain. Germline assignment: CDR1 GTSNPN and CDR2 SVGIG (reference sequence). The CDR3 loop spans 11 amino acids. V was clipped by 2 bases and J by 3 bases, with 2 bases between them.